This TCR beta chain comes out of a study of OX40 agonist ivuxolimab in advanced cancers. Whole-study results and caveats: Among T cells, CD8+ cells averaged more expanded clones than CD4+ cells.

The CDR3 runs to 18 residues. Germline V CDR1 and CDR2: SGHTA, FQGNSA. Trimming removed 3 bases from V and 4 bases from J, with 23 bases in between. The repertoire was sequenced with immunoSEQ multiplex PCR; TCRdb's copy has only in-frame clones and lacks some. Found here are some 45,000 clones, about 89% of them singletons; the top ten hold 10% to 15%. About this clone: The target antigen is unknown.

Sequencing used CD4+ or CD8+ T cells sorted from blood, obtained in a trial of the OX40 agonist ivuxolimab. The V gene is TRBV7-2, the J gene TRBJ2-3; a weak D match, TRBD2 (6 bases). This sequence was found in an adult with an advanced solid tumor such as melanoma, head and neck, liver or kidney cancer. The CDR3 DNA reads as TGTGCCAGCAGCTTTCGAGGGGTAGGAGGGTTTGATTCAGATACGCAGTATTTT. Its translation: CASSFRGVGGFDSDTQYF.